Below, 14 T cell receptor beta chains from the same sample are listed, as sequenced in a study of blood T cell repertoires in COVID-19. Sequenced by immunoSEQ multiplex PCR; TCRdb stores in-frame clones only, minus some. The table includes 200,000 to 250,000 clones, 65% to 85% detected once. What was sequenced was peripheral blood. The receptors here all came from a human donor in a cohort sampled during active COVID-19.

The chain employs TRBV6-1 and TRBJ2-4, with D uncertain. Trimming shortened V by 3 bases and J by 1 base, and 7 bases separated the two germline ends. The CDR3 is 14 amino acids. Germline values: CDR1 MNHNS, CDR2 SASEGT. The DNA of the CDR3 is TGTGCCAGCAGTGATTATTTGGCCAAAAACATTCAGTACTTC. Its protein is CASSDYLAKNIQYF.

The rearrangement uses TRBV24-1 and TRBJ2-1; D not resolved. V was shortened by 1 base and J by 4 bases, with 7 bases between the two germline ends. CDR3 length: 14 residues. Germline V gene lookup returns CDR1 KGHDR and CDR2 SFDVKD. The CDR3 region has the DNA TGTGCCACCAGTGATTTAACGGGTTACAATGAGCAGTTCTTC. This sequence encodes CATSDLTGYNEQFF.

This clone was seen repeatedly, ten times or more. This chain joins TRBV24-1 and TRBJ2-5; 12 bases map to TRBD2. This CDR3 region has 17 residues. With V trimmed by 4 bases and J by 2 bases, 7 bases remained unmatched. In germline, CDR1 is KGHDR, CDR2 SFDVKD. The CDR3 DNA is TGTGCCACCAGTGAGGGTAGGACTAGCGGGGAGCAAGAGACCCAGTACTTC. Its translation is CATSEGRTSGEQETQYF.

The chain joins TRBV20-1 to TRBJ2-1; 7 positions agree with TRBD2. This CDR3 comprises 14 residues. Germline-derived CDR1 and CDR2 are DFQATT and SNEGSKA (reference sequence). Trimming removed 3 bases from V and 8 bases from J; junction bases left unmatched: 10. In DNA, the CDR3 is TGCAGTGCTAGTCGGGGCGGGAGAACCGATGAGCAGTTCTTC. Its translation is CSASRGGRTDEQFF.

The rearrangement joins TRBV2 to TRBJ2-2; D is ambiguous. The CDR3 extends over 15 amino acids. Looked up from germline, CDR1 is SNHLY and CDR2 is FYNNEI. Between the trimmed V and J ends, which lost 3 bases and 4 bases, there was a span of 12 bases. CDR3 sequence reads: CASSEISLGTGELFF. The CDR3, as DNA: TGTGCCAGCAGTGAGATTAGCCTGGGCACCGGGGAGCTGTTTTTT.

The chain recombines TRBV14 with TRBJ1-1; D gene ambiguous. Trimming cost V 4 bases and J 4 bases, with 16 bases left between them. The CDR3 has 15 residues. Germline-derived CDR1 and CDR2 are SGHDN and FVKESK. The DNA for the CDR3 is TGTGCCAGCAGCCCTAACATCGGGGTAGGCACTGAAGCTTTCTTT. Protein sequence: CASSPNIGVGTEAFF.

This clone turned up a few times. The chain recombines TRBV5-5 with TRBJ1-4; D not resolved. The CDR3 sequence is 16 residues long. CDR1 is SGHKS, CDR2 YYEKEE, per germline (reference sequence). The V gene lost 1 base and the J gene lost 3 bases, with 13 bases spanning the gap. CDR3 residues: CASSLRMSPANEKLFF. The CDR3 DNA reads TGTGCCAGCAGCTTGCGCATGTCGCCGGCTAATGAAAAACTGTTTTTT.

CDR3 protein: CASSPGQGRETQYF. CDR3 in DNA: TGCGCCAGCAGCCCTGGACAGGGCAGGGAGACCCAGTACTTC. The chain couples TRBV5-1 to TRBJ2-5; 8 bases map to TRBD1. Germline-derived CDR1 and CDR2 are SGHRS and YFSETQ. The trim removed 4 bases at V and 5 bases at J, leaving 7 bases unmatched. There are 14 residues in the CDR3. Supplemented by reference TRBV5-1 and TRBJ2-5, the full variable domain reads KAGVTQTPRYLIKTRGQQVTLSCSPISGHRSVSWYQQTPGQGLQFLFEYFSETQRNKGNFPGRFSGRQFSNSRSEMNVSTLELGDSALYLCASSPGQGRETQYFGPGTRLLVL.

This chain links TRBV29-1 with TRBJ1-2, with D perhaps matching TRBD1 (6 bases). V was cut by 4 bases and J by 1 base, with 16 bases left in between. Germline values: CDR1 SQVTM, CDR2 ANQGSEA. This CDR3 contains 15 residues. DNA for the CDR3: TGCAGCGTTGTTTCAGGACAGCTTATTAACTATGGCTACACCTTC. Encoded protein: CSVVSGQLINYGYTF.

The count of this clone is one. The J gene is TRBJ2-7, the V gene TRBV7-2; D ambiguous. The V end lost 3 bases, the J end lost 3 bases, and 9 bases lay between the germline ends. Germline values: CDR1 SGHTA, CDR2 FQGNSA. The CDR3 contains 13 residues. The DNA of the CDR3 is TGTGCCAGCAGCTTCCTCGTGAGCTACGAGCAGTACTTC. Amino acids: CASSFLVSYEQYF.

The chain has TRBV6-5 and TRBJ1-2, with 7 bases fitting TRBD1. V lost 0 bases to trimming and J lost 4 bases; unmatched junction nucleotides: 5. CDR1 MNHEY and CDR2 SVGAGI come from the germline V gene. CDR3 length: 15 amino acids. The CDR3 here is CASSYSEGAGYGYTF. In DNA form, the CDR3 reads TGTGCCAGCAGTTACTCGGAGGGGGCTGGCTATGGCTACACCTTC.

CDR3 DNA sequence: TGTGCCAGCAGTTACGCAGGGAGGACTGAAGCTTTCTTT. As protein: CASSYAGRTEAFF. This rearrangement joins TRBV6-5 to TRBJ1-1; TRBD1 might be the D (5 bases). The CDR3 is 13 residues long. Trimming cost V 2 bases and J 5 bases, with 9 bases left between them. In germline, CDR1 is MNHEY, CDR2 SVGAGI.

The chain couples TRBV11-3 to TRBJ2-1, with TRBD1 matching 9 bases. The J segment lost 4 bases and the V segment lost 0 bases, leaving 1 base of the junction unmatched. CDR3 size: 15 residues. CDR1 SGHNT and CDR2 YENEEA come from the germline V gene. CDR3 region: CASSLETGGYNEQFF. The DNA of the CDR3 is TGTGCCAGCAGCTTAGAGACAGGGGGGTACAATGAGCAGTTCTTC.

The chain uses TRBV18 and TRBJ1-6, with D unclear. Trimming cost V 1 base and J 13 bases, with 17 bases left between them. CDR3 length: 15 amino acids. From germline, CDR1 is KGHSH and CDR2 LQKENI. CDR3 loop: CASSPLPPPENPLHF. In DNA form, the CDR3 reads TGTGCCAGCTCACCACTACCCCCTCCGGAGAACCCCCTCCACTTT.